Listed here are 25 T cell receptor beta chains from one sample, sequenced in a study of monozygotic twins with cystic fibrosis listed by TCRdb under 2021. The library was produced with the immunoSEQ multiplex PCR assay. This is the immuneACCESS table as TCRdb keeps it, with only in-frame sequences that have V and J called. A part of the clones is gone; compared with another copy, unresolved V genes explain less than half, and the rest is unexplained. The sample table contains some 26,000 clones; only one count was recorded for 80% to 95% of them. The ten largest clonotypes hold 0.29% of the sample. The sequenced sample consisted of blood. Every receptor here comes from a girl aged 2 to 10 with cystic fibrosis.

This chain links TRBV7-9 with TRBJ1-6; 8 bases fit TRBD1. CDR1 is SEHNR and CDR2 is FQNEAQ in the germline V gene (reference sequence). The CDR3 covers 13 residues. Losses at the gene ends were 4 bases for V and 18 bases for J; bases not matched to a gene: 11. The CDR3 sequence: CASSSGQGRGYHF. The CDR3 nucleotides are TGTGCCAGCAGCTCCGGACAGGGTCGCGGTTACCACTTT.

The gene calls are TRBV6-5 and TRBJ2-2; 10 bases align to TRBD1. The germline V gene has CDR1 MNHEY and CDR2 SVGAGI. This CDR3 has 14 residues. The J segment lost 6 bases and the V segment lost 2 bases, leaving 0 bases of the junction unmatched. Here the CDR3 reads CASSYGQGAGELFF. The CDR3 region has the DNA TGTGCCAGCAGTTACGGACAGGGGGCCGGGGAGCTGTTTTTT.

This clone came up once. The chain links TRBV6-5 to TRBJ1-2; D remains ambiguous. Trimming stripped 4 bases from V and 7 bases from J, with 13 bases between. Per the germline V gene, CDR1 is MNHEY and CDR2 is SVGAGI. This CDR3 contains 13 residues. The CDR3 sequence: CASSLTGYRGYTF. CDR3 nucleotide sequence: TGTGCCAGCAGTTTAACGGGGTATCGTGGCTACACCTTC.

The chain is built from TRBV10-2 and TRBJ1-4; D may be TRBD1 (5 bases). CDR1 and CDR2 (germline): WSHSY, SAAADI. The CDR3 length is 14 residues. Trimming pared 10 bases from V and 1 base from J, leaving 13 bases between. This chain's CDR3 is CATVGDRTNEKLFF. The DNA for the CDR3 is TGCGCCACGGTTGGAGACAGAACTAATGAAAAACTGTTTTTT.

This chain uses TRBV6-5 with TRBJ1-5; D is possibly TRBD1 (5 bases). The germline gives CDR1 MNHEY, CDR2 SVGAGI. Trimming took off 2 bases at V and 6 bases at J, with 11 bases between the two ends. The CDR3 has 14 residues. The CDR3 region is CASSYGEGFQPQHF. As DNA, the CDR3 is TGTGCCAGCAGTTACGGGGAGGGGTTTCAGCCCCAGCATTTT.

The CDR3 is CASSPSGGQETQYF. In nucleotides, the CDR3 is TGTGCCAGCAGTCCCAGCGGGGGACAAGAGACCCAGTACTTC. The chain links TRBV7-9 to TRBJ2-5, with TRBD2 matching over 8 bases. The V and J ends lost 6 bases and 2 bases, in that order; junction bases with no gene match: 5. Germline V gene sequence: CDR1 SEHNR, CDR2 FQNEAQ (reference sequence). CDR3 length: 14 amino acids.

This clone has only one observation. The CDR3 sequence: CAWSVISVGTEAFF. CDR3 nucleotides: TGTGCCTGGAGTGTTATTAGCGTGGGCACTGAAGCTTTCTTT. J is TRBJ1-1 and V is TRBV30; D remains ambiguous. CDR1 is GTSNPN and CDR2 is SVGIG in the germline V gene (reference sequence). This CDR3 region has 14 residues. Deletions cut 0 bases from V and 4 bases from J, with 12 bases between. Using reference TRBV30 and TRBJ1-1 for the parts outside the CDR3, the full variable domain is SQTIHQWPATLVQPVGSPLSLECTVEGTSNPNLYWYRQAAGRGLQLLFYSVGIGQISSEVPQNLSASRPQDRQFILSSKKLLLSDSGFYLCAWSVISVGTEAFFGQGTRLTVV.

This sequence joins TRBV30 and TRBJ2-5, with D possibly being TRBD1 (5 bases). Germline values: CDR1 GTSNPN, CDR2 SVGIG (reference sequence). Between the trimmed V and J ends, which lost 5 bases and 5 bases, there was a span of 27 bases. The CDR3 is 17 residues long. CDR3 in amino acids: CAWATTRRVGPLETQYF. CDR3 in DNA: TGTGCCTGGGCCACGACACGGCGCGTGGGGCCCCTGGAGACCCAGTACTTC.

This chain uses TRBV15 with TRBJ1-1; 9 bases fit TRBD1. V was clipped by 5 bases and J by 5 bases; unmatched bases: 9. The CDR3 covers 15 residues. Germline V gene data show CDR1 as LNHNV and CDR2 as YYDKDF (reference sequence). The CDR3 loop reads CATSAQDRGRTEAFF. For the CDR3, the DNA is TGTGCCACCAGCGCCCAGGACAGGGGTAGAACTGAAGCTTTCTTT. The full variable domain, completed using reference TRBV15 and TRBJ1-1, is DAMVIQNPRYQVTQFGKPVTLSCSQTLNHNVMYWYQQKSSQAPKLLFHYYDKDFNNEADTPDNFQSRRPNTSFCFLDIRSPGLGDTAMYLCATSAQDRGRTEAFFGQGTRLTVV.

The genes are TRBV4-1 and TRBJ1-1; unclear D gene. V lost 2 bases to trimming and J lost 6 bases, with 10 bases between them. Germline CDR1 MGHRA, CDR2 YSYEKL. The CDR3 sequence is 13 residues long. CDR3 DNA sequence: TGCGCCAGCAGCCAACTTACAGTCGCTGAAGCTTTCTTT. Amino acids: CASSQLTVAEAFF.

V and J are TRBV7-9 and TRBJ2-2; TRBD2 matches at 9 bases. V was pared by 4 bases and J by 8 bases, with 11 bases of the junction left unmatched. There are 16 residues in the CDR3. Germline CDR1 is SEHNR and CDR2 is FQNEAQ (reference sequence). CDR3 amino acids: CASSYAVAGAFGELFF. Here the CDR3 DNA reads TGTGCCAGCAGCTATGCGGTAGCGGGGGCGTTTGGGGAGCTGTTTTTT.

The chain uses TRBV2 and TRBJ1-1, with D unclear. Germline V CDR1 and CDR2: SNHLY, FYNNEI. V dropped 6 bases and J dropped 1 base, with 9 bases sitting between them. The CDR3 has 13 residues. CDR3 coding DNA: TGTGCCAGCAGGCGGCAGGCGAACACTGAAGCTTTCTTT. Residues: CASRRQANTEAFF.

The genes are TRBV2 and TRBJ2-7, with 7 bases aligning to TRBD1. The CDR3 loop spans 14 amino acids. The junction had 11 bases not matched to a gene; V was cut back by 5 bases and J by 7 bases. CDR1 SNHLY and CDR2 FYNNEI come from the germline V gene. The CDR3 loop reads CASSFRRRGYEQYF. CDR3 DNA: TGTGCCAGCAGTTTCCGTCGCAGGGGGTATGAGCAGTACTTC. The full variable domain, in which reference TRBV2 and TRBJ2-7 provide the parts outside the CDR3, is EPEVTQTPSHQVTQMGQEVILRCVPISNHLYFYWYRQILGQKVEFLVSFYNNEISEKSEIFDDQFSVERPDGSNFTLKIRSTKLEDSAMYFCASSFRRRGYEQYFGPGTRLTVT.

The V call is TRBV10-2, the J call TRBJ2-1; 7 nucleotides agree with TRBD2. J lost 2 bases, V lost 2 bases, and 9 bases had no gene match. The CDR3 length is 17 residues. The germline V gene encodes CDR1 WSHSY and CDR2 SAAADI. DNA of the CDR3: TGCGCCAGCAGTGAGACACTTTCGGGGGGTACCTACAATGAGCAGTTCTTC. This gives the protein CASSETLSGGTYNEQFF.

The chain couples TRBV4-3 to TRBJ2-7; no clear D gene. The V gene lost 1 base and the J gene lost 6 bases, with 7 bases spanning the gap. The CDR3 length is 12 residues. CDR1 is LGHNA, CDR2 YSLEER, per germline. CDR3 bases: TGCGCCAGCAGCCAAGGGGAATCCGAGCAGTACTTC. Translation gives CASSQGESEQYF.

J is TRBJ2-7 and V is TRBV6-5, with D maybe TRBD2 (6 bases). This CDR3 contains 15 residues. Germline V gives CDR1 MNHEY, CDR2 SVGAGI. The V end was cut by 0 bases, the J end by 5 bases, with 14 bases between. For the CDR3, the DNA is TGTGCCAGCAGTTACTCGAAGGGAGGTGGCCACGAGCAGTACTTC. Its translation is CASSYSKGGGHEQYF.

The chain combines TRBV2 with TRBJ1-2; tentative D call: TRBD1 (5 bases). Germline-derived CDR1 and CDR2 are SNHLY and FYNNEI. V shed 6 bases and J shed 7 bases, with 21 bases lying between them. The CDR3 loop spans 15 amino acids. CDR3 region: CASRDLEGRAGGYTF. The CDR3 DNA reads TGTGCCAGCAGAGACCTGGAGGGGCGCGCTGGTGGCTACACCTTC.

This clone came up once. This chain uses TRBV29-1 with TRBJ2-1; TRBD1 is a possible D gene (6 bases). V was cut by 6 bases and J by 10 bases, with 22 bases left in between. CDR3 length: 14 residues. Germline CDR1 reads SQVTM; CDR2 reads ANQGSEA. The CDR3 here is CSVGVGQLKFEQFF. Written as DNA, the CDR3 is TGCAGCGTGGGGGTAGGACAGTTGAAGTTCGAGCAGTTCTTC.

The chain combines TRBV2 with TRBJ2-1, with D perhaps TRBD2 (6 bases). The CDR3 consists of 12 residues. Germline V CDR1 and CDR2: SNHLY, FYNNEI. Deletions cut 6 bases from V and 8 bases from J, with 11 bases between. The DNA of the CDR3 is TGTGCCAGCAGCCAAGAGCGGGATGAGCAGTTCTTC. Residues: CASSQERDEQFF.

The V call is TRBV9, the J call TRBJ2-5; 10 nucleotides agree with TRBD2. V lost 3 bases, J lost 6 bases, and 5 bases stayed unmatched. This CDR3 is 14 amino acids long. Germline assignment: CDR1 SGDLS and CDR2 YYNGEE. The CDR3 spells CASSASGGLQTQYF. CDR3 sequence (DNA): TGTGCCAGCAGCGCTAGCGGGGGCTTACAGACCCAGTACTTC.

The chain uses TRBV5-4 and TRBJ1-2; D not resolved. V lost 3 bases to trimming and J lost 3 bases, with 12 bases between them. CDR1 is SGHNT and CDR2 is YYREEE in the germline V gene (reference sequence). CDR3 length: 14 amino acids. This CDR3 reads CASSWGSQDYGYTF. The CDR3 region has the DNA TGTGCCAGCAGCTGGGGATCTCAAGACTATGGCTACACCTTC.

The rearrangement links TRBV19 to TRBJ1-1; D unclear. The CDR3 is 14 residues long. V dropped 3 bases and J dropped 2 bases, with 10 bases sitting between them. CDR1 and CDR2 from the germline V gene are LNHDA and SQIVND (reference sequence). The CDR3 here is CASSMVADNTEAFF. The CDR3 bases are TGTGCCAGTAGTATGGTGGCAGACAACACTGAAGCTTTCTTT.

The V gene is TRBV30, the J gene TRBJ1-1; a possible D gene is TRBD1 (5 bases). Trimming cost V 4 bases and J 0 bases, with 15 bases left between them. CDR3 size: 15 residues. CDR1 is GTSNPN, CDR2 SVGIG, per germline (reference sequence). This CDR3 is CAWTYMTALNTEAFF. The CDR3 region has the DNA TGTGCCTGGACTTACATGACAGCCTTGAACACTGAAGCTTTCTTT.

The chain is built from TRBV7-6 and TRBJ2-1, with D maybe TRBD1 (5 bases). V lost 1 base and J lost 4, with 26 bases in between. The CDR3 is made up of 20 amino acids. The germline CDR1 and CDR2 sequences are SGHVS and FNYEAQ. As DNA, the CDR3 is TGTGCCAGCAGCTTAGTCTTGTCGGAACTTTGGGAACCAGGGTACAATGAGCAGTTCTTC. Translating gives CASSLVLSELWEPGYNEQFF.

V and J are TRBV11-2 and TRBJ2-7; 10 bases fit TRBD2. There are 15 residues in the CDR3. Losses at the gene ends were 3 bases for V and 2 bases for J; bases not matched to a gene: 4. Germline values: CDR1 SGHAT, CDR2 FQNNGV. In DNA form, the CDR3 reads TGTGCCAGCAGCTTGGAACTAGCGGGGACCTACGAGCAGTACTTC. The encoded protein is CASSLELAGTYEQYF.